This is a list of T cell receptor beta chains from one sample in a study of blood T cell repertoires in COVID-19. Only in-frame clones appear in the TCRdb table, and some are missing; sequencing was by immunoSEQ multiplex PCR. The table lists over 200,000 clones, about 90% of them singletons. Sequenced input: peripheral blood. The receptors were gathered from a man aged 35-49 years with active or convalescent COVID-19. The CDR3 runs from the conserved cysteine through the conserved F or W. D genes are given only for firm matches. Size is stated for part of the rows, as once, few or many counts, or as a class when the clone is expanded.

TRBJ1-2,NA,TRBV7-9,NA,TGTGCCAGCACGGGAGGCTATGGCTACACCTTC,CASTGGYGYTF
TRBJ2-7,TRBD1,TRBV7-9,NA,TGTGCCAGCAGCCATAGGACAGGGGGCCTCGAGCAGTACTTC,CASSHRTGGLEQYF
TRBJ2-2,TRBD1,TRBV28,NA,TGTGCCAGCAGTTCACAGGGGACCTACACCGGGGAGCTGTTTTTT,CASSSQGTYTGELFF
TRBJ1-6,TRBD1,TRBV6-5,once,TGTGCCAGCAGTATCCTGGGACAGGGTAATTCACCCCTCCACTTT,CASSILGQGNSPLHF
TRBJ2-3,NA,TRBV5-1,NA,TGCGCCAGCAGCTTGGTGGTAGGGCAGGACTTATATGGAATCGAAACAGATACGCAGTATTTT,CASSLVVGQDLYGIETDTQYF
TRBJ2-5,TRBD2,TRBV5-4,NA,TGTGCCAGCAGCTCGGGGGGGGGCCCGTACCAAGAGACCCAGTACTTC,CASSSGGGPYQETQYF
TRBJ1-2,TRBD1,TRBV27,NA,TGTGCCAGCAGTGTCCTAACAGGGGGGGGTCACTATGGCTACACCTTC,CASSVLTGGGHYGYTF
TRBJ2-1,NA,TRBV24-1,NA,TGTGCCACCAGTGATTTGCGGGGGGCCGGTACGGAGCAGTTCTTC,CATSDLRGAGTEQFF
TRBJ1-3,NA,TRBV19,NA,TGTGCCAGCTACGACAGGAATGGAAACACCATATATTTT,CASYDRNGNTIYF
TRBJ2-1,NA,TRBV9,NA,TGTGCCAGCAGCGATCCCCCGGTGGGCGGGGTGTACAATGAGCAGTTCTTC,CASSDPPVGGVYNEQFF
TRBJ1-5,NA,TRBV28,NA,TGTGCCAGCTCCGACGGGTATAGCAATCAGCCCCAGCATTTT,CASSDGYSNQPQHF
TRBJ1-4,NA,TRBV7-2,NA,TGTGCCAGCAGCTTAAGAGGAGTGGCTGAAAAACTGTTTTTT,CASSLRGVAEKLFF
TRBJ2-1,NA,TRBV29-1,NA,TGCAGCGTTGAAGATTTAGCAGGGTCCTACAATGAGCAGTTCTTC,CSVEDLAGSYNEQFF
TRBJ2-2,NA,TRBV5-1,NA,TGCGCCAGCAGCTCTAAGCCGGCCGGGGAGCTGTTTTTT,CASSSKPAGELFF
TRBJ2-6,TRBD1,TRBV7-9,NA,TGTGCCAGGGGACAGGGGTCCTCTGGGGCCAACGTCCTGACTTTC,CARGQGSSGANVLTF
TRBJ1-6,NA,TRBV28,NA,TGTGCCAGCAGCCCGGATGAGGGAGCGGGAAGCTCCTATAATTCACCCCTCCACTTT,CASSPDEGAGSSYNSPLHF
TRBJ1-5,TRBD1,TRBV2,NA,TGTGCCAGCAGTGACCGGGACAGGACCAATCAGCCCCAGCATTTT,CASSDRDRTNQPQHF
TRBJ1-1,NA,TRBV28,NA,TGTGCCAGCAGTTTAGTCCAGGGACAGAACACTGAAGCTTTCTTT,CASSLVQGQNTEAFF
TRBJ2-2,NA,TRBV5-1,NA,TGCGCCAGCAGCTTGGTCACGGGAACCGGGGAGCTGTTTTTT,CASSLVTGTGELFF
TRBJ1-1,TRBD1,TRBV19,NA,TGTGCCAGTATTTGGACAGGCAACACTGAAGCTTTCTTT,CASIWTGNTEAFF
TRBJ2-1,NA,TRBV28,NA,TGTGCCAGCAGTCCTTTTAGCGGCCTTGGTGAGCAGTTCTTC,CASSPFSGLGEQFF
TRBJ2-7,NA,TRBV7-3,NA,TGTGCCAGCAGCTCCGATGGGACTGGTTCCTACGAGCAGTACTTC,CASSSDGTGSYEQYF